This note documents a single T cell receptor beta chain sequence. What it binds is unknown. This CDR3 spans 15 amino acids. Germline CDR1 MNHNS, CDR2 SASEGT. V lost 6 bases to trimming and J lost 2 bases; unmatched junction nucleotides: 7. These data are taken from a study of cytomegalovirus exposure and HLA in healthy donors. Vbeta (60) and Jbeta (13) primers were used in the PCR. Generated by immunoSEQ multiplex PCR, the TCRdb table keeps only in-frame clones and is missing some. The sample holds around 140,000 clones; around 72% are singletons and the top ten take approximately 1.6%. General observations from the study: Immune exposure information comprised only CMV serostatus.

This sequence joins TRBV6-1 and TRBJ2-3; TRBD2 aligns across 8 bases. This TCR derives from a woman in her late teens or twenties in good health and CMV-seronegative. Source material: PBMCs. The CDR3 DNA is TGTGCCAGCAGCCTACCTAGCGGGTTCACAGATACGCAGTATTTT. Translating it yields CASSLPSGFTDTQYF.